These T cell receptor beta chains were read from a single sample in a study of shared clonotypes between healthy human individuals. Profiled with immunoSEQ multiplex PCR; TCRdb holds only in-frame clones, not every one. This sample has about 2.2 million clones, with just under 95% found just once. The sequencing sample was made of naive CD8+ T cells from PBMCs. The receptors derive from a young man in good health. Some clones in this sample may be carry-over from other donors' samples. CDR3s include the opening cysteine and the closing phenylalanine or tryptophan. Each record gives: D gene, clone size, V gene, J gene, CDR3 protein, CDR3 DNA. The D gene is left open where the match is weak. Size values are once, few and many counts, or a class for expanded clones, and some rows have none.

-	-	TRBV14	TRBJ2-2	CASSQDNTGPGELFF	TGTGCCAGCAGCCAAGACAATACAGGGCCCGGGGAGCTGTTTTTT
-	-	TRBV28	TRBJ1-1	CASSPWTGLNTEAFF	TGTGCCAGCAGTCCCTGGACGGGCTTGAACACTGAAGCTTTCTTT
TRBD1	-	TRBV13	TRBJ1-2	CASTNLGQGNYGYTF	TGTGCCAGCACCAACCTCGGACAGGGGAACTATGGCTACACCTTC
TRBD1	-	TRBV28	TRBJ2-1	CASSLMAGGMNEQFF	TGTGCCAGCAGTTTAATGGCAGGGGGTATGAATGAGCAGTTCTTC
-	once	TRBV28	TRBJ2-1	CASSFASGFYEQFF	TGTGCCAGCAGTTTCGCCTCAGGGTTCTATGAGCAGTTCTTC
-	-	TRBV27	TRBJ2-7	CASSLSLSDRYEQYF	TGTGCCAGCAGTTTATCTCTGAGCGACCGCTACGAGCAGTACTTC
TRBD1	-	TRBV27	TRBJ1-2	CASSLLNSGTGGNGYTF	TGTGCCAGCAGTTTATTAAATTCGGGGACAGGTGGGAATGGCTACACCTTC
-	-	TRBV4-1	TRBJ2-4	CASSQVRGNPNIQYF	TGCGCCAGCAGCCAAGTCCGGGGAAACCCAAACATTCAGTACTTC
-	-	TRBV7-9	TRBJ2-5	CASSLAPGGGETQYF	TGTGCCAGCAGCTTAGCGCCAGGGGGGGGAGAGACCCAGTACTTC
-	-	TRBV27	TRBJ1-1	CASSLSGLTGFTEAFF	TGTGCCAGCAGTTTATCGGGACTAACAGGTTTCACTGAAGCTTTCTTT
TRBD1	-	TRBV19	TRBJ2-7	CASSPTGAYEQYF	TGTGCCAGTAGTCCGACAGGGGCCTACGAGCAGTACTTC
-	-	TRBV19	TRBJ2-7	CASSIRRDLPYEQYF	TGTGCCAGTAGTATTAGGCGGGATCTACCCTACGAGCAGTACTTC
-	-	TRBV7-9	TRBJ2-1	CASSLRGLHNNEQFF	TGTGCCAGCAGCTTACGGGGTTTGCACAACAATGAGCAGTTCTTC
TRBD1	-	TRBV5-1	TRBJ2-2	CASSTGTGGASGELFF	TGCGCCAGCAGCACGGGGACAGGGGGCGCGTCAGGGGAGCTGTTTTTT
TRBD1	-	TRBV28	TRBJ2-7	CASSPGGYEQYF	TGTGCCAGCAGTCCAGGGGGCTACGAGCAGTACTTC
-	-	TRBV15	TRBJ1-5	CATSREGVRNQPQHF	TGTGCCACCAGCAGAGAAGGGGTGAGGAATCAGCCCCAGCATTTT
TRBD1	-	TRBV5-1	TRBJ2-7	CASSLGSLGTGPIYEQYF	TGCGCCAGCAGCTTGGGGTCTTTGGGGACAGGGCCAATCTACGAGCAGTACTTC
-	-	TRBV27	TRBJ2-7	CASSLSAGAHYEQYF	TGTGCCAGCAGTTTATCGGCAGGGGCCCACTACGAGCAGTACTTC
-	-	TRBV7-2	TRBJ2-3	CASSSHRASTDTQYF	TGTGCCAGCAGCTCCCACAGGGCTAGCACAGATACGCAGTATTTT